These 3 T cell receptor beta chains share one sample of origin, sequenced in a study of blood T cell repertoires in COVID-19 (TCRdb year 2020). Library preparation employed the immunoSEQ multiplex PCR assay. Sourced from immuneACCESS, this table was stored by TCRdb with only in-frame sequences that have V and J called. A share of the clones is absent; for the studies checked, an unresolved V gene accounts for under half, and the remainder has no known explanation. Within this sample are 95,000 to 150,000 clones, with over 75% of them counted one time only. The biggest ten clones account for 6% to 8.5% of the sample. Sample: peripheral blood. These receptors originate from a man in his fifties or sixties with acute or convalescent COVID-19.

The genes are TRBV6-5 and TRBJ2-7; possibly TRBD2 for D (6 bases). This CDR3 contains 13 residues. Germline V gene lookup returns CDR1 MNHEY and CDR2 SVGAGI. V gave up 11 bases and J gave up 1 base, with 15 bases separating them. The CDR3 sequence: CACGGRGSYEQYF. CDR3 bases: TGTGCCTGCGGAGGGAGAGGGTCCTACGAGCAGTACTTC.

The J gene is TRBJ2-2, the V gene TRBV24-1; 7 bases match TRBD1. CDR1 is KGHDR and CDR2 is SFDVKD in the germline V gene. Trimming removed 3 bases from V and 4 bases from J; junction bases left unmatched: 7. The CDR3 covers 16 residues. The CDR3 sequence: CATSDLDRVGTGELFF. CDR3 bases: TGTGCCACCAGTGATCTCGACAGGGTGGGCACCGGGGAGCTGTTTTTT.

The chain carries TRBV6-4 and TRBJ2-1, with TRBD1 matching 7 bases. CDR1 and CDR2 (germline): MRHNA, SNTAGT. The CDR3 extends over 14 amino acids. Losses at the gene ends were 6 bases for V and 9 bases for J; bases not matched to a gene: 11. The CDR3 DNA reads as TGTGCCAGCAGCCCGAACAGGGGTTCTGCTGAGCAGTTCTTC. Translated, it gives CASSPNRGSAEQFF.